This TCR beta chain was identified in a study of PD-L1 blockade in urothelial cancer. Note on this clone: The junction does not match germline at one end; this may be a read error.

The time point denotes: pretreatment peripheral blood. Assay used: immunoSEQ multiplex PCR; TCRdb lists only in-frame clones, some missing. This sample has tens of thousands of clones, with 90% found just once. Sequenced material: PBMCs, taken around atezolizumab (anti-PD-L1) treatment. The sequence came from a man in his 60s with urothelial cancer.

CDR3: CASSATGKTAFF. CDR3 nucleotides: TGTGCTAGCAGCGCAACAGGGAAGACAGCTTTCTTT. The chain is built from TRBV7-7 and TRBJ1-1; TRBD1 is a possible D gene (6 bases). The CDR3 consists of 12 residues. CDR1 is SSHAT, CDR2 FNYEAQ, per germline (reference sequence).